The sequence of this T cell receptor beta chain was determined in a study of cytomegalovirus exposure and HLA in healthy donors. Study-level background: Some 85 million unique TCRs from HLA-typed donors were held in an early data release.

With 60 Vbeta and 13 Jbeta primers, the PCR was carried out. Sequenced by immunoSEQ multiplex PCR; TCRdb stores in-frame clones only, minus some. The table has some 120,000 clones, approximately 80% seen once. The V end was cut by 1 base, the J end by 0 bases, with 16 bases between. CDR3 length: 17 residues. Germline V gene sequence: CDR1 MNHNS, CDR2 SASEGT. Regarding this clone: The antigen remains unidentified.

Points from the study as a whole: Trimming of TCR beta V- and J-genes showed a link, identified in a later analysis, to a missense DCLRE1C variant. Later on, analysis showed that most CMV-associated TCR beta chains appeared to be HLA-restricted. Serostatus for CMV was the only available immune exposure information.

The TCR originated in a male donor in good health and CMV-seronegative. Sequencing used PBMCs. The chain joins TRBV6-1 to TRBJ2-7; D is perhaps TRBD1 (6 bases). CDR3 in amino acids: CASSEVVGDKYSYEQYF. In DNA, the CDR3 is TGTGCCAGCAGTGAAGTTGTTGGGGACAAATACTCCTACGAGCAGTACTTC.